This T cell receptor (beta chain) was identified in a study of CD8 T cells in ankylosing spondylitis. Overall study findings and caveats: The authors found the disease-linked clones to be CD8+ and relatively rare in peripheral blood. A TCR beta motif made of under 10 highly homologous variants seemed typical of ankylosing spondylitis blood.

Worth noting for this clonotype: Its antigen remains unidentified.

Researchers built TCR beta libraries using quantitative 5'-RACE with molecular barcodes. TCRdb processed the 5' RACE reads anew with MiXCR; each CDR3 protein has one entry. The sample lists under 170,000 distinct CDR3 sequences; around 43% were seen once. Trimming removed 7 bases from V and 0 bases from J, with 16 bases in between. The CDR3 totals 14 residues. Germline assignment: CDR1 DFQATT and CDR2 SNEGSKA (reference sequence). The chain joins TRBV20-1 to TRBJ2-7; a weak D match, TRBD1 (6 bases). The TCR was taken from a male donor with ankylosing spondylitis. Specimen: synovial fluid, either unsorted or a sorted T cell fraction (not recorded which). The CDR3 coding sequence is TGCAGTGTCCCGGGACACCCCAGCTCCTACGAGCAGTACTTC. Translated, it gives CSVPGHPSSYEQYF.